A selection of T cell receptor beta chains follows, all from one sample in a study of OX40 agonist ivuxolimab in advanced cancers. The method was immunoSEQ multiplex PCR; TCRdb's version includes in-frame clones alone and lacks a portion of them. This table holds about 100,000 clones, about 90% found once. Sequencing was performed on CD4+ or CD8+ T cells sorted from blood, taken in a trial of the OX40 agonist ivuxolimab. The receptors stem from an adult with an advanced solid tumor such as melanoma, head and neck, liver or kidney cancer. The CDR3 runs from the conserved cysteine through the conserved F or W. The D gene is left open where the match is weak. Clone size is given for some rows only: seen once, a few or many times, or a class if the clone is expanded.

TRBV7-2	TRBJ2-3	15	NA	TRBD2	TGTGCCAGCAGCTTCCGGACTAGCGGACGGGATACGCAGTATTTT	CASSFRTSGRDTQYF
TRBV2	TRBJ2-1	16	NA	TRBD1	TGTGCCAGCAGTGAAGACATTCGACAGGGCTACAATGAGCAGTTCTTC	CASSEDIRQGYNEQFF
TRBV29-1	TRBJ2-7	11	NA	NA	TGCAGCGTTGACAGGGGTCACGAGCAGTACTTC	CSVDRGHEQYF
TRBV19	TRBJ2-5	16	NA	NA	TGTGCCAGTAGTAAGATAAGTAGCGGAGACCAAGAGACCCAGTACTTC	CASSKISSGDQETQYF
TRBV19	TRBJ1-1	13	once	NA	TGTGCCAGTAGTTTAGGACAGAACACTGAAGCTTTCTTT	CASSLGQNTEAFF
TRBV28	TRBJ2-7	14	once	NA	TGTGCCAGCTCCCGCCCACCAACCTCCTACGAGCAGTACTTC	CASSRPPTSYEQYF
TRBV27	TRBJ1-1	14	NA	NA	TGTGCCAGCAGTTTTTTTGGGGGGCGAAGTGAAGCTTTCTTT	CASSFFGGRSEAFF
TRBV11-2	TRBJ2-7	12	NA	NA	TGTGCCAGCAGCTTTCCCTCTCCCCTCCCGTACTTC	CASSFPSPLPYF
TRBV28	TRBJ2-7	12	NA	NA	TGTGCCAGCAGTCTCCAGAGAGGGGAACAGTACTTC	CASSLQRGEQYF
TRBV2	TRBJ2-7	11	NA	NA	TGTGCCAGCAGTGGACACTACGAGCAGTACTTC	CASSGHYEQYF
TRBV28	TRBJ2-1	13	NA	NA	TGTGCCAGCCGCGCAGCCAACGCCAATGAGCAGTTCTTC	CASRAANANEQFF
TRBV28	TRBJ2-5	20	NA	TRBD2	TGTGCCAGCAGTTTACTCGGACGGTGGACTAGCGGGGAAAACCAAGAGACCCAGTACTTC	CASSLLGRWTSGENQETQYF
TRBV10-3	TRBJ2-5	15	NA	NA	TGTGCCATCAGTGAGTCTGGCGGGGGCGTTGAGACCCAGTACTTC	CAISESGGGVETQYF
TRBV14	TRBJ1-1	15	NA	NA	TGTGCCAGCAGCCAAGTAACGTTTATGAACACTGAAGCTTTCTTT	CASSQVTFMNTEAFF
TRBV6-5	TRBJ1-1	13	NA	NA	TGTGCCAGCAGACCCCCGGGTCTCTCTGAAGCTTTCTTT	CASRPPGLSEAFF
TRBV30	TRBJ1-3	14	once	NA	TGTGCCTGGCCGGGTCCGGGACAAGGAAACACCATATATTTT	CAWPGPGQGNTIYF
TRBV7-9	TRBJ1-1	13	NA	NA	TGTGCCAGCAGCTTCGGGGCGAACACTGAAGCTTTCTTT	CASSFGANTEAFF
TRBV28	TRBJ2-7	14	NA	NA	TGTGCCAGCAGTCGAACAGGGCCTCCGGTCGAGCAGTACTTC	CASSRTGPPVEQYF
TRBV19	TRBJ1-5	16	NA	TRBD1	TGTGCCAGTAATCCGAATTCGGGACAGGGCGGTCAGCCCCAGCATTTT	CASNPNSGQGGQPQHF
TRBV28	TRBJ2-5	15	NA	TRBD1	TGTGCCAGCAGTAGCCCCGGACAGGGGGAAGAGACCCAGTACTTC	CASSSPGQGEETQYF
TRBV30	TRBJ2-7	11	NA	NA	TGTGCCTGGAGTGTGGGGGACGAGCAGTACTTC	CAWSVGDEQYF
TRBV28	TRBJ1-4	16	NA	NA	TGTGCCAGCAGCCGGGGGGGCCTCGAAACTAATGAAAAACTGTTTTTT	CASSRGGLETNEKLFF
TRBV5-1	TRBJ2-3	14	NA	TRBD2	TGCGCCAGCAGCTTTAGCGGGGGTCGCGATACGCAGTATTTT	CASSFSGGRDTQYF
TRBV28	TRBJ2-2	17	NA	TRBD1	TGTGCCAGCAGTCCCCCGACAGGGGTCTTTAACACCGGGGAGCTGTTTTTT	CASSPPTGVFNTGELFF
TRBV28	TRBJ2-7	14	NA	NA	TGTGCCAGCAGTTCAGGAGGGGGCTCCTACGAGCAGTACTTC	CASSSGGGSYEQYF
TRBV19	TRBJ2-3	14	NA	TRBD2	TGTGCCAGTAACTATGGGACTAACACAGATACGCAGTATTTT	CASNYGTNTDTQYF
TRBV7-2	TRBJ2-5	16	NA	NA	TGTGCCAGCAGCCCCCAAGCCGGGACACTAGAAGAGACCCAGTACTTC	CASSPQAGTLEETQYF
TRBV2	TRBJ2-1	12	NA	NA	TGTGCCAGCAGTGGCAGTTACAATGAGCAGTTCTTC	CASSGSYNEQFF
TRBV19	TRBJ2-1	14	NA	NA	TGTGCCAGCAAGGAGGACACCGCTCGGGGTGAGCAGTTCTTC	CASKEDTARGEQFF
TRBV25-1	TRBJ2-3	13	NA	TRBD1	TGTGCCAGCAGACAGGGGCGAGCAGATACGCAGTATTTT	CASRQGRADTQYF
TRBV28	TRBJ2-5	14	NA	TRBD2	TGTGCCAGTGAGGGAGGGAGGCTACAAGAGACCCAGTACTTC	CASEGGRLQETQYF
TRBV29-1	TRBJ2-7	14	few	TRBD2	TGCAGCGTCCGAAGCGGGGGGACCTCCTACGAGCAGTACTTC	CSVRSGGTSYEQYF
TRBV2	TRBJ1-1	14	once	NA	TGTGCCAGCAAGCTAGGGCCGGGGAGGGCTGAAGCTTTCTTT	CASKLGPGRAEAFF
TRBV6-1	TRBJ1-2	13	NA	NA	TGTGCCAGCAGGGCGGCGGCGGGCTATGGCTACACCTTC	CASRAAAGYGYTF
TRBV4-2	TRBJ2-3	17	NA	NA	TGTGCCAGCAGCCAAGCACGGATGGCGGCTAGCACAGATACGCAGTATTTT	CASSQARMAASTDTQYF
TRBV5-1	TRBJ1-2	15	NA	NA	TGCGCCAGCAGCTTCCTCATGACAGAGACCTATGGCTACACCTTC	CASSFLMTETYGYTF
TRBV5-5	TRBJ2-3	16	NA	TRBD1	TGTGCCAGCAGCCCCGGGACAGGGCCACTATCGCATACGCAGTATTTT	CASSPGTGPLSHTQYF
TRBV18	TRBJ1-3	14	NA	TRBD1	TGTGCCAGCTCCCGAGACAGGGCTGGAAACACCATATATTTT	CASSRDRAGNTIYF
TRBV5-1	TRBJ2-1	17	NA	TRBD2	TGCGCCAGCAGCCCCCCTGGGAGCGGGGGGGCAGACAATGAGCAGTTCTTC	CASSPPGSGGADNEQFF
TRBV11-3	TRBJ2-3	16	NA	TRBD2	TGTGCCAGCAGCTCCGGGACTAGCGGGGGGGCGAATACGCAGTATTTT	CASSSGTSGGANTQYF
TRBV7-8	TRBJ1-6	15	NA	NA	TGTGCCAGCAGCTTAGCGCTCAGGGGAAATTCACCCCTCCACTTT	CASSLALRGNSPLHF
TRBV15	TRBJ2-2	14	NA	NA	TGTGCCACCAGCAGAGACCGCGGGATCCGGGAGCTGTTTTTT	CATSRDRGIRELFF
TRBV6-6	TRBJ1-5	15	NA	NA	TGTGCCAGCAAAGAGACGGCAGGGGTTGATCAGCCCCAGCATTTT	CASKETAGVDQPQHF
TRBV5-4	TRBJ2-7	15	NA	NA	TGTGCCAGCAGCCACCCTGTTAGCGCTACCTACGAGCAGTACTTC	CASSHPVSATYEQYF
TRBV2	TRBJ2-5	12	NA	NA	TGTGCCAGCAGTGGCCCCGGGGGGACCCAGTACTTC	CASSGPGGTQYF
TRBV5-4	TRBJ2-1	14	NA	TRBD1	TGCGCCAGCAGCCACCCAGACAGGGAGAGTGAGCAGTTCTTC	CASSHPDRESEQFF
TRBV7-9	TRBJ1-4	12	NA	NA	TGTGCCAGCAGCTTAGTCGCTGAAAAACTGTTTTTT	CASSLVAEKLFF